Each of the 9 T cell receptor beta chains below was sequenced from the same sample in a study of T cells in Graves' hyperthyroidism and ophthalmopathy. RNA transcripts were the template for amplifying TCR beta CDR3 regions. When the TCR CDR3 underwent first-round RT-PCR, the HTBI primer set was used. Via MiXCR, TCRdb re-called the multiplex PCR reads, giving one row per CDR3 protein. The sample has more than 500,000 distinct CDR3 sequences, over 12% seen once. The sample was blood. The receptors were sampled from a woman between 40 and 50 years old with Graves' ophthalmopathy.

This clonotype was picked up many times. The chain links TRBV10-3 to TRBJ1-1, with D hard to call. The germline V gene encodes CDR1 ENHRY and CDR2 SYGVKD. V lost 5 bases and J lost 6, with 10 bases in between. This CDR3 comprises 12 residues. CDR3 sequence (DNA): TGTGCCATCAGTTCCGGAGGCGCTGAAGCTTTCTTT. Protein product: CAISSGGAEAFF.

The V call is TRBV15, the J call TRBJ1-5; tentatively, D is TRBD1 (5 bases). From germline, CDR1 is LNHNV and CDR2 YYDKDF (reference sequence). This CDR3 contains 17 residues. V lost 5 bases and J 7 bases, leaving 24 bases between the germline ends. CDR3 in amino acids: CATSADPGGDHGQPQHF. CDR3 nucleotide sequence: TGTGCCACCAGCGCCGACCCTGGGGGGGACCATGGCCAGCCCCAGCATTTT.

V and J are TRBV11-2 and TRBJ1-2; the match to TRBD1 covers 10 bases. With V trimmed by 5 bases and J by 4 bases, 10 bases remained unmatched. Germline CDR1 is SGHAT and CDR2 is FQNNGV. This CDR3 has 16 residues. The CDR3 DNA reads TGTGCCAGCAGCAAAGGACAGGGGGATGGTGGCTATGGCTACACCTTC. This gives the protein CASSKGQGDGGYGYTF. Supplemented by reference TRBV11-2 and TRBJ1-2, the full variable domain reads EAGVAQSPRYKIIEKRQSVAFWCNPISGHATLYWYQQILGQGPKLLIQFQNNGVVDDSQLPKDRFSAERLKGVDSTLKIQPAKLEDSAVYLCASSKGQGDGGYGYTFGSGTRLTVV.

V is TRBV12-3 or TRBV12-4 and J is TRBJ1-5; 8 bases match TRBD1. The V gene end was trimmed by 6 bases and the J gene end by 1 base; junction bases not matched to a gene: 5. This CDR3 has 15 residues. Written as DNA, the CDR3 is TGTGCCAGCAGCACGACAGGGGCGAGCAATCAGCCCCAGCATTTT. Translation: CASSTTGASNQPQHF.

The V gene is TRBV29-1, the J gene TRBJ2-2; either TRBD1 or TRBD2 may supply D (5 bases each). This CDR3 comprises 13 residues. V dropped 3 bases and J dropped 8 bases, with 13 bases sitting between them. Per the germline V gene, CDR1 is SQVTM and CDR2 is ANQGSEA. This CDR3 is CSVDTQGGGELFF. DNA for the CDR3: TGCAGCGTTGACACCCAGGGCGGGGGGGAGCTGTTTTTT.

This clonotype was seen many times. The gene calls are TRBV6-2 or TRBV6-3 and TRBJ1-5; D is perhaps TRBD1 (5 bases). This CDR3 is 13 amino acids long. The V gene lost 6 bases and the J gene lost 6 bases, with 12 bases spanning the gap. CDR1 and CDR2 (germline): MNHEY, SVGEGT. This chain's CDR3 is CASRDSSGQPQHF. The CDR3 bases are TGTGCCAGCAGAGACAGCTCAGGTCAGCCCCAGCATTTT.

The chain recombines TRBV12-3 or TRBV12-4 with TRBJ2-5, with TRBD2 matching over 10 bases. Losses at the gene ends were 4 bases for V and 3 bases for J; bases not matched to a gene: 8. The CDR3 is 16 amino acids. The CDR3 DNA follows: TGTGCCAGCAGTTCCCTAGCGGGGGCTGTCGAAGAGACCCAGTACTTC. Residues: CASSSLAGAVEETQYF.

This chain joins TRBV18 and TRBJ1-1; D gene unclear. The CDR3 loop spans 13 amino acids. Trimming removed 10 bases from V and 4 bases from J, with 16 bases in between. The V gene's germline CDR1 is KGHSH and CDR2 LQKENI. CDR3 bases: TGTGCCAACTCCCCAAATCGAAGCACTGAAGCTTTCTTT. Its translation: CANSPNRSTEAFF.

This clonotype was found a few times. The rearrangement joins TRBV5-8 to TRBJ1-1; tentatively, D is TRBD1 (6 bases). The CDR3 contains 15 residues. CDR1 SGHTS and CDR2 YDEGEE come from the germline V gene. Trimming removed 0 bases at V and 4 bases at J, with 13 bases between. The CDR3 DNA sequence: TGTGCCAGCAGCTTGGGCGCAGGGGTTGCCACTGAAGCTTTCTTT. It translates to CASSLGAGVATEAFF.